The rows below give T cell receptor beta chains drawn from one sample of a study of blood T cell repertoires in COVID-19. Using immunoSEQ multiplex PCR, the repertoire was profiled, and TCRdb retains in-frame clones only, with some absent. Among fewer than 120,000 clones, 70% to 90% were seen once, and the ten largest hold approximately 3.3%. Source material: peripheral blood. The receptors come from a woman aged 50 to 65 with acute or convalescent COVID-19. The conserved cysteine and the conserved F or W are not part of the CDR3 here. The order of the fields is V gene, J gene, CDR3 protein.

>TRBV3-1/TRBV3-2|TRBJ2-1
ASSQIRGTNHNEQF
>TRBV10-2|TRBJ2-6
ASSPGQGVGVAGANVLT
>TRBV6-6|TRBJ2-7
ASSYVAGANEQY
>TRBV7-9|TRBJ2-1
ASERELTEQF
>TRBV3-1/TRBV3-2|TRBJ1-3
ASSQGGSGTGFRSLSGNTIY
>TRBV10-3|TRBJ2-2
AISVGGGTGELF
>TRBV18|TRBJ1-3
ASSPQGAVNTIY
>TRBV3-1/TRBV3-2|TRBJ2-1
ASSLGTGSYNEQF
>TRBV6-4|TRBJ2-3
ASSDQGRDTDTQY
>TRBV11-2|TRBJ2-5
ASSVSGRVETQY
>TRBV4-1|TRBJ2-7
ASSQGQGGLYEQY
>TRBV29-1|TRBJ2-2
SVLSGPGTGELF
>TRBV27|TRBJ1-5
ASSFSGGVQPQH
>TRBV5-1|TRBJ1-4
ASSPLTGTNEKLF
>TRBV30|TRBJ2-7
AWSNFIRGEQQY
>TRBV29-1|TRBJ1-4
SAATNEKLF
>TRBV4-2|TRBJ1-2
ASSQPRRGRERDTNGYT
>TRBV5-1|TRBJ2-3
ASSLAASSTDTQY
>TRBV4-2|TRBJ2-1
ASSQAGQGMNEQF
>TRBV2|TRBJ1-4
ASRGGGASNEKLF
>TRBV13|TRBJ2-7
ASSLGLTSGSSLYEQY
>TRBV9|TRBJ2-5
ASSVGAAGIQETQY
>TRBV18|TRBJ2-7
ASSQSGYGYEQY
>TRBV14|TRBJ2-2
ASSPGTSVRAEELF
>TRBV18|TRBJ2-2
ASERTGASSGELF
>TRBV18|TRBJ1-5
ASSPGQASNQPQH
>TRBV12-2|TRBJ1-2
ASRSLDRGLPTSANYGYT
>TRBV2|TRBJ1-1
ASSDQTANTEAF
>TRBV6-5|TRBJ2-7
ASSKPRTGLYEQY
>TRBV6-5|TRBJ2-7
ASNLRQSYEQY
>TRBV5-1|TRBJ1-2
ASSLDGNYGYT
>TRBV5-1|TRBJ2-1
ASSDGMWREVHEQF
>TRBV19|TRBJ2-1
ASSTSSPTSSSYNEQF